The T cell receptor (beta chain) described here comes from a study of Graves' ophthalmopathy and Graves' hyperthyroidism. Study-wide results and caveats: Ophthalmopathy progression predictions by the model showed approximately 75% specificity and roughly 71% sensitivity. Among expanded thyroid clonotypes above 0.001 frequency, most also occurred in blood.

Germline V gene lookup returns CDR1 MNHEY and CDR2 SVGAGI. The CDR3 extends over 12 amino acids. V was trimmed by 8 bases and J by 2 bases, leaving 10 bases between them. This clonotype has at least ten counts. Its cognate antigen is unknown. Only newly diagnosed hyperthyroidism patients aged 18 to 65, with under 2 months' duration, were enrolled. Transcripts of RNA were the source for amplifying TCR beta CDR3 regions. An opening RT-PCR round employed HTBI primers and preceded a second-round multiplex PCR. TCRdb re-analysed the multiplex PCR reads in MiXCR, keeping a single row per CDR3 protein. The sample lists under 800,000 distinct CDR3 sequences; about 24% were seen once.

The chain recombines TRBV6-5 with TRBJ2-7, with D unresolved. The specimen sequenced was peripheral blood. The clonotype comes from a woman between 18 and 29 years old with stable Graves' hyperthyroidism. Some clones in this sample may be carry-over from other donors' samples. The CDR3 DNA sequence: TGTGCCAGCGGACCCTACGCCTACGAGCAGTACTTC. Protein product: CASGPYAYEQYF.